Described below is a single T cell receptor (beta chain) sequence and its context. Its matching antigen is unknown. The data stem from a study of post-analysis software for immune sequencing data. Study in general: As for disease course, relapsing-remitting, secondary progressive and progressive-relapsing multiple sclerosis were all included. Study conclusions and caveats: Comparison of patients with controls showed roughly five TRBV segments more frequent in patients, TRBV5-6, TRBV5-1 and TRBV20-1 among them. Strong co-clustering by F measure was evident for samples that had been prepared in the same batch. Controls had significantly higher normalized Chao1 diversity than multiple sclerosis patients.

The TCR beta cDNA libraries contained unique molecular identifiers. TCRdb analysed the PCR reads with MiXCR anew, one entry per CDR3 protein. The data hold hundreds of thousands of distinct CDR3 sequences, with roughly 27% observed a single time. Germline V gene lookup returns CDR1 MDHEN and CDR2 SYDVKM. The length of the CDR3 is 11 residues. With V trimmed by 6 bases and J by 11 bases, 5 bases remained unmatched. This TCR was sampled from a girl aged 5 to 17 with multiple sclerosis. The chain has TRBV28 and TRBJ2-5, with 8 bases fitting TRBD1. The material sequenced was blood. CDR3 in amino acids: CASSLTGGQYF. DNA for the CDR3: TGTGCCAGCAGCCTTACAGGGGGGCAGTACTTC.